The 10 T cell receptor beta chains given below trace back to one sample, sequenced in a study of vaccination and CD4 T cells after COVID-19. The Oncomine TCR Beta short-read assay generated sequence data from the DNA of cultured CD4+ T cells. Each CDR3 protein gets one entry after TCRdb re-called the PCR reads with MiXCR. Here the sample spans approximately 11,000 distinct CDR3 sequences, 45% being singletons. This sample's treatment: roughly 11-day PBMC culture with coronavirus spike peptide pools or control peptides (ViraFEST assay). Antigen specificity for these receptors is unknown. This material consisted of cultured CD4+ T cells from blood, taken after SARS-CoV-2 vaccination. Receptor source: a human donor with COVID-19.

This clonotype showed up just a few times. The CDR3 nucleotides are TGTGCCAGCAGCCAATTAAGGGAGACCCAGTACTTC. Protein: CASSQLRETQYF. The chain has TRBV7-2 and TRBJ2-5, with D unclear. The V end lost 5 bases, the J end lost 5 bases, and 9 bases lay between the germline ends. This CDR3 comprises 12 residues. In germline, CDR1 is SGHTA, CDR2 FQGNSA.

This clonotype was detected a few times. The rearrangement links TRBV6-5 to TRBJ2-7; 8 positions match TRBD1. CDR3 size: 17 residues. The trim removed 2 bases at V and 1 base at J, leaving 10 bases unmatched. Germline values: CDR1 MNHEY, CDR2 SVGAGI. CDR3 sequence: CASSYPVGTGDSYEQYF. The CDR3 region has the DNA TGTGCCAGCAGTTACCCTGTTGGGACAGGAGATTCCTACGAGCAGTACTTC.

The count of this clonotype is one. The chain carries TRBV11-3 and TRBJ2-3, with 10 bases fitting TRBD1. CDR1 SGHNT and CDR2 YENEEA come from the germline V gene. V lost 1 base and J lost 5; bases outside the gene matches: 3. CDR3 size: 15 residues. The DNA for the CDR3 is TGTGCCAGCAGCTTAGGACAGGGGGCCCAAGATACGCAGTATTTT. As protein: CASSLGQGAQDTQYF.

CDR3 in amino acids: CSANRGNQPQHF. CDR3 in DNA: TGCAGTGCCAACCGGGGCAATCAGCCCCAGCATTTT. The V and J genes are TRBV20-1 and TRBJ1-5, with no clear D. V gave up 6 bases and J gave up 2 bases, with 8 bases separating them. Germline V lookup: CDR1 DFQATT, CDR2 SNEGSKA (reference sequence). The CDR3 extends over 12 amino acids.

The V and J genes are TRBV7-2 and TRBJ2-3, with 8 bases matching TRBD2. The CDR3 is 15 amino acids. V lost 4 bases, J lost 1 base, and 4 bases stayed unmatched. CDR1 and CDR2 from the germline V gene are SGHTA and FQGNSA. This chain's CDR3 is CASSSGGAGTDTQYF. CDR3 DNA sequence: TGTGCCAGCAGCTCCGGGGGGGCGGGCACAGATACGCAGTATTTT.

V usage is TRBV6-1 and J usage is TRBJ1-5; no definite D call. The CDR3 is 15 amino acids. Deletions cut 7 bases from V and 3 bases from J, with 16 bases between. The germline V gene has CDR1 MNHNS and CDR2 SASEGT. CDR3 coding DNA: TGTGCCAGCACCCGATCGGTGGAGTACAATCAGCCCCAGCATTTT. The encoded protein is CASTRSVEYNQPQHF.

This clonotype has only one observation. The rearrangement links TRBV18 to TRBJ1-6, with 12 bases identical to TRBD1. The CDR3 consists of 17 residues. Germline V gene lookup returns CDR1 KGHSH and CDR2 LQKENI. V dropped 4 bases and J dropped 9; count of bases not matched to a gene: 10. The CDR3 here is CASSRGTGGTSASPLHF. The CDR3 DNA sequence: TGTGCCAGCTCACGGGGGACAGGGGGCACAAGTGCTTCACCCCTCCACTTT. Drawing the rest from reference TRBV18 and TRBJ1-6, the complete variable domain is NAGVMQNPRHLVRRRGQEARLRCSPMKGHSHVYWYRQLPEEGLKFMVYLQKENIIDESGMPKERFSAEFPKEGPSILRIQQVVRGDSAAYFCASSRGTGGTSASPLHFGNGTRLTVT.

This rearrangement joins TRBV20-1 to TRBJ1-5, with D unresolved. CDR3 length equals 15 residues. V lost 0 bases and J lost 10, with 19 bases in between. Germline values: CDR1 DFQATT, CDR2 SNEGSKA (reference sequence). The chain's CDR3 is CSAREERASSRPQHF. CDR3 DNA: TGCAGTGCTAGAGAGGAGAGGGCGAGTTCTAGACCCCAGCATTTT.

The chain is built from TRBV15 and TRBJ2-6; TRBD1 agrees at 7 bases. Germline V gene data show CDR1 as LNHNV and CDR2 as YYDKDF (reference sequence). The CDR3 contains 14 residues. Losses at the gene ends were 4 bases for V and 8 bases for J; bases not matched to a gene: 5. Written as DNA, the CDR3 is TGTGCCACCAGCACAGGGACAGCCCCCAACGTCCTGACTTTC. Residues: CATSTGTAPNVLTF.

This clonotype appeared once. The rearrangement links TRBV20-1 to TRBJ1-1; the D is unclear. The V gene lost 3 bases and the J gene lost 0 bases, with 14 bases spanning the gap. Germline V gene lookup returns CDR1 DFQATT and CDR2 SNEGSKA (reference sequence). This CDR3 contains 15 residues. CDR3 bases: TGCAGTGCTAGCCTCGCACGGTCAGTGAACACTGAAGCTTTCTTT. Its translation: CSASLARSVNTEAFF.